The 29 T cell receptor beta chains listed next were all sequenced from one sample in a study of blood T cell repertoires in COVID-19. Only in-frame clones appear in the TCRdb table, and some are missing; sequencing was by immunoSEQ multiplex PCR. The sample includes roughly 200,000 clones, 60% to 85% of them seen just once. The sequencing sample was made of peripheral blood. The receptors were gathered from a woman in her seventies with acute or convalescent COVID-19.

The chain couples TRBV28 to TRBJ2-7, with 9 bases matching TRBD1. From germline, CDR1 is MDHEN and CDR2 SYDVKM. Germline trimming cut 1 base from V and 5 bases from J; bases unmatched to any gene: 6. This CDR3 is 15 amino acids long. This CDR3 reads CASSLSGTGSHEQYF. The DNA for the CDR3 is TGTGCCAGCAGTTTATCCGGGACAGGGTCCCACGAGCAGTACTTC.

The V and J genes are TRBV19 and TRBJ2-1, with a possible D match to TRBD2 (6 bases). V lost 5 bases to trimming and J lost 8 bases, with 22 bases between them. The CDR3 is 16 residues long. Germline values: CDR1 LNHDA, CDR2 SQIVND (reference sequence). Here the CDR3 DNA reads TGTGCCAGTAGTGCCCCCCGAGGCGGGATGAGGGATGAGCAGTTCTTC. This translates into CASSAPRGGMRDEQFF.

The table lists this clone with a count of one. The chain carries TRBV3-1 (or the pseudogene TRBV3-2) and TRBJ2-2; D is uncertain. The CDR3 loop spans 14 amino acids. V was pared by 4 bases and J by 0 bases, with 6 bases between. CDR1 is LGHDT and CDR2 is YNNKEL in the germline V gene (reference sequence). CDR3 region: CASSRGTNTGELFF. CDR3 sequence (DNA): TGTGCCAGCAGCCGAGGTACGAACACCGGGGAGCTGTTTTTT.

V usage is TRBV12-3 or TRBV12-4 and J usage is TRBJ1-2, with a tentative D call TRBD1 (5 bases). V was shortened by 6 bases and J by 4 bases, with 12 bases between the two germline ends. The CDR3 sequence is 13 residues long. CDR3 in DNA: TGTGCCAGCAGCCCACAGGTCTTCTATGGCTACACCTTC. It encodes CASSPQVFYGYTF.

Comments on this clone: Other DNA sequences of this sample code for an identical CDR3. The genes are TRBV5-1 and TRBJ1-2; TRBD1 agrees at 7 bases. The CDR3 is made up of 12 amino acids. Germline V gene lookup returns CDR1 SGHRS and CDR2 YFSETQ. V lost 4 bases to trimming and J lost 8 bases; unmatched junction nucleotides: 5. CDR3 DNA: TGCGCCAGCAGCCTAGACAGGGTCGGCTACACCTTC. Its translation: CASSLDRVGYTF.

The rearrangement joins TRBV5-6 to TRBJ1-1, with 7 nucleotides matching TRBD1. The CDR3 covers 13 residues. Trimming at V came to 4 bases and at J to 10 bases, leaving 10 bases not matched to a gene. Germline assignment: CDR1 SGHDT and CDR2 YYEEEE. The CDR3 loop is CASSLRQGLGAFF. The CDR3 bases are TGTGCCAGCAGCCTAAGACAGGGTCTAGGAGCTTTCTTT.

This clone is a singleton in its sample. V is TRBV3-1 (or the pseudogene TRBV3-2) and J is TRBJ2-3; D is perhaps TRBD1 (6 bases). The CDR3 totals 14 residues. Germline assignment: CDR1 LGHDT and CDR2 YNNKEL (reference sequence). Trimming left V 6 bases short and J 4 bases short, with 14 bases between. CDR3 DNA: TGTGCCAGCAGTCGCAGGGGCGGTTCAGATACGCAGTATTTT. Protein product: CASSRRGGSDTQYF.

The V gene is TRBV10-3, the J gene TRBJ2-1, with 10 bases lining up with TRBD2. V trimming: 3 bases; J trimming: 10 bases; junction bases outside the gene matches: 3. CDR3 length: 13 residues. Germline CDR1 is ENHRY and CDR2 is SYGVKD. The CDR3 DNA follows: TGTGCCATCAGTGAACAGCGGGAGGGCGAGCAGTTCTTC. Its translation is CAISEQREGEQFF.

J is TRBJ1-2 and V is TRBV28; D remains ambiguous. Trimming left V 2 bases short and J 4 bases short, with 17 bases between. This CDR3 comprises 16 residues. Germline values: CDR1 MDHEN, CDR2 SYDVKM. The CDR3 coding sequence is TGTGCCAGCAGTTTAGAAGGGCCGGGGATCTCCTATGGCTACACCTTC. Amino acids: CASSLEGPGISYGYTF.

The V gene is TRBV6-6, the J gene TRBJ2-3; TRBD1 is a possible D gene (5 bases). V lost 0 bases and J lost 2, with 9 bases in between. CDR3 length equals 15 residues. Germline CDR1 MNHNY, CDR2 SVGAGI (reference sequence). This CDR3 is CASSYSGRATDTQYF. DNA for the CDR3: TGTGCCAGCAGTTACTCGGGCAGGGCCACAGATACGCAGTATTTT.

The V gene is TRBV28, the J gene TRBJ1-1; weak D call: TRBD1 (5 bases). The CDR3 is 15 residues long. Germline assignment: CDR1 MDHEN and CDR2 SYDVKM. V lost 7 bases, J lost 4 bases, and 19 bases lay in between. The CDR3 here is CASTLGGDPGTEAFF. The CDR3 coding sequence is TGTGCCAGCACCCTGGGAGGGGACCCCGGCACTGAAGCTTTCTTT.

The chain joins TRBV25-1 to TRBJ2-7; possible D gene TRBD2, 6 bases. The CDR3 runs 15 residues. Between the trimmed V and J ends, which lost 1 base and 5 bases, there was a span of 15 bases. Germline V CDR1 and CDR2: MGHDK, SYGVNS. The CDR3 protein is CASSEWEALGNEQYF. Here the CDR3 DNA reads TGTGCCAGCAGTGAATGGGAGGCCCTCGGGAACGAGCAGTACTTC.

The CDR3 DNA reads as TGTGCCAGCAGCCTCGGTGGAAGAGCAGGGGTTGAAGGGGTAATCACTGAAGCTTTCTTT. Amino acids: CASSLGGRAGVEGVITEAFF. The chain uses TRBV3-1 (or the pseudogene TRBV3-2) and TRBJ1-1; possibly TRBD1 for D (6 bases). V lost 4 bases and J 4 bases, leaving 31 bases between the germline ends. This CDR3 has 20 amino acids. The germline V gene encodes CDR1 LGHDT and CDR2 YNNKEL (reference sequence).

This chain's CDR3 is CATSDLYPSRNLPYF. The CDR3 bases are TGTGCCACCAGTGATTTGTACCCTAGCAGGAATCTTCCGTACTTC. This sequence joins TRBV24-1 and TRBJ2-4; weak D call: TRBD2 (5 bases). Trimming took 0 bases from V and 15 from J, leaving 20 bases between them. Germline loops: CDR1 KGHDR, CDR2 SFDVKD. The CDR3 is 15 amino acids.

This clone turned up a few times. The chain carries TRBV19 and TRBJ2-3; 10 bases match TRBD1. J lost 4 bases, V lost 6 bases, and 7 bases had no gene match. The CDR3 contains 15 residues. Germline V CDR1 and CDR2: LNHDA, SQIVND (reference sequence). For the CDR3, the DNA is TGTGCCAGTAGCCTGGACAGGGGGAACGCAGATACGCAGTATTTT. This translates into CASSLDRGNADTQYF.

The chain joins TRBV3-1 (or the pseudogene TRBV3-2) to TRBJ1-2; D call uncertain. Germline V CDR1 and CDR2: LGHDT, YNNKEL (reference sequence). The CDR3 sequence is 13 residues long. The germline V and J ends were trimmed by 2 bases and 0 bases, with 4 bases remaining between them. Here the CDR3 reads CASSQPANYGYTF. The CDR3 bases are TGTGCCAGCAGCCAACCTGCTAACTATGGCTACACCTTC.

The rearrangement joins TRBV19 to TRBJ2-7; TRBD1 might be the D (6 bases). V gave up 3 bases and J gave up 2 bases, with 11 bases separating them. Looked up from germline, CDR1 is LNHDA and CDR2 is SQIVND (reference sequence). The CDR3 runs 14 residues. CDR3 protein: CASSMRTATYEQYF. The CDR3 DNA reads as TGTGCCAGTAGTATGCGGACAGCAACCTACGAGCAGTACTTC.

The rearrangement joins TRBV10-3 to TRBJ1-5; the match to TRBD1 covers 8 bases. The CDR3 sequence is 14 residues long. V trimming: 5 bases; J trimming: 4 bases; junction bases outside the gene matches: 4. The germline V gene encodes CDR1 ENHRY and CDR2 SYGVKD. CDR3 sequence: CAISQGARNQPQHF. The CDR3 nucleotides read TGTGCCATCAGTCAGGGGGCGCGGAATCAGCCCCAGCATTTT.

The sample holds a few counts of this clone. The chain employs TRBV7-2 and TRBJ1-4; the D is unclear. Trimming took 3 bases from V and 0 from J, leaving 5 bases between them. This CDR3 region has 14 residues. Germline V gene lookup returns CDR1 SGHTA and CDR2 FQGNSA. CDR3 sequence reads: CASSFIATNEKLFF. Written as DNA, the CDR3 is TGTGCCAGCAGCTTCATTGCAACTAATGAAAAACTGTTTTTT.

This clone was seen only once. The chain combines TRBV7-2 with TRBJ2-1; 11 bases line up with TRBD2. Germline assignment: CDR1 SGHTA and CDR2 FQGNSA. Trimming at V came to 0 bases and at J to 5 bases, leaving 9 bases not matched to a gene. The CDR3 covers 18 residues. The chain's CDR3 is CASSLALASGRYNNEQFF. CDR3 bases: TGTGCCAGCAGCTTAGCGCTCGCTAGCGGGAGGTATAACAATGAGCAGTTCTTC.

This clone was seen only a few times. The V and J genes are TRBV12-3 or TRBV12-4 and TRBJ2-1; no reliable D call. Trimming shortened V by 7 bases and J by 7 bases, and 14 bases separated the two germline ends. The CDR3 totals 13 residues. The CDR3 is CASTWAGRNEQFF. CDR3 nucleotide sequence: TGTGCCAGCACCTGGGCTGGTAGGAATGAGCAGTTCTTC.

The chain couples TRBV28 to TRBJ2-7; 12 bases are a match to TRBD2. V was clipped by 6 bases and J by 0 bases; unmatched bases: 3. This CDR3 is built from 15 residues. The V gene's germline CDR1 is MDHEN and CDR2 SYDVKM. The CDR3 DNA follows: TGTGCCAGCAGCATACTAGCGGGGGGCTCCTACGAGCAGTACTTC. It translates to CASSILAGGSYEQYF.

The V call is TRBV7-2, the J call TRBJ2-5, with D unresolved. Germline V lookup: CDR1 SGHTA, CDR2 FQGNSA. Trimming pared 3 bases from V and 1 base from J, leaving 9 bases between. This CDR3 contains 14 residues. This CDR3 reads CASSLVPTQETQYF. CDR3 nucleotides: TGTGCCAGCAGCTTGGTTCCTACCCAAGAGACCCAGTACTTC.

The chain carries TRBV5-6 and TRBJ1-6; 9 bases map to TRBD1. The trim removed 1 base at V and 10 bases at J, leaving 9 bases unmatched. This CDR3 has 16 amino acids. Per the germline V gene, CDR1 is SGHDT and CDR2 is YYEEEE. The CDR3 DNA follows: TGTGCCAGCAGCTTGAGACAGGGGGTATCTGGATCACCCCTCCACTTT. Amino acid sequence: CASSLRQGVSGSPLHF.

The genes are TRBV7-8 and TRBJ2-2, with 7 nucleotides matching TRBD2. V was clipped by 4 bases and J by 1 base; unmatched bases: 6. This CDR3 spans 16 amino acids. Germline CDR1 SGHVS, CDR2 FQNEAQ. This CDR3 is CASSYPLAENTGELFF. DNA of the CDR3: TGTGCCAGCAGCTACCCCCTAGCGGAGAACACCGGGGAGCTGTTTTTT.

V is TRBV9 and J is TRBJ2-1; 10 bases agree with TRBD2. There are 14 residues in the CDR3. Germline lookup yields CDR1 SGDLS and CDR2 YYNGEE. Trimming removed 0 bases from V and 9 bases from J; junction bases left unmatched: 3. CDR3 loop: CASSVVVAGGEQFF. The CDR3 bases are TGTGCCAGCAGCGTAGTCGTAGCGGGAGGTGAGCAGTTCTTC.

This clone was recorded only once. J is TRBJ1-2 and V is TRBV28; D remains ambiguous. The length of the CDR3 is 12 residues. The V end lost 8 bases, the J end lost 0 bases, and 7 bases lay between the germline ends. CDR1 and CDR2 from the germline V gene are MDHEN and SYDVKM. CDR3 region: CASALSNYGYTF. The CDR3 region has the DNA TGTGCCAGCGCGCTTTCTAACTATGGCTACACCTTC.

J is TRBJ1-1 and V is TRBV5-1, with D perhaps TRBD1 (6 bases). Germline CDR1 and CDR2: SGHRS and YFSETQ. Trimming took 7 bases from V and 0 from J, leaving 13 bases between them. This CDR3 comprises 14 residues. CDR3 loop: CASAGTHMNTEAFF. The CDR3 coding sequence is TGCGCCAGCGCCGGGACACATATGAACACTGAAGCTTTCTTT. Complete variable domain (other parts from reference TRBV5-1 and TRBJ1-1): KAGVTQTPRYLIKTRGQQVTLSCSPISGHRSVSWYQQTPGQGLQFLFEYFSETQRNKGNFPGRFSGRQFSNSRSEMNVSTLELGDSALYLCASAGTHMNTEAFFGQGTRLTVV.

The rearrangement links TRBV11-2 to TRBJ2-7, with D hard to call. The CDR3 runs 13 residues. V lost 1 base and J 3 bases, leaving 7 bases between the germline ends. CDR1 is SGHAT and CDR2 is FQNNGV in the germline V gene. DNA for the CDR3: TGTGCCAGCAGCTTAGGTCAGTTCTACGAGCAGTACTTC. Residues: CASSLGQFYEQYF.